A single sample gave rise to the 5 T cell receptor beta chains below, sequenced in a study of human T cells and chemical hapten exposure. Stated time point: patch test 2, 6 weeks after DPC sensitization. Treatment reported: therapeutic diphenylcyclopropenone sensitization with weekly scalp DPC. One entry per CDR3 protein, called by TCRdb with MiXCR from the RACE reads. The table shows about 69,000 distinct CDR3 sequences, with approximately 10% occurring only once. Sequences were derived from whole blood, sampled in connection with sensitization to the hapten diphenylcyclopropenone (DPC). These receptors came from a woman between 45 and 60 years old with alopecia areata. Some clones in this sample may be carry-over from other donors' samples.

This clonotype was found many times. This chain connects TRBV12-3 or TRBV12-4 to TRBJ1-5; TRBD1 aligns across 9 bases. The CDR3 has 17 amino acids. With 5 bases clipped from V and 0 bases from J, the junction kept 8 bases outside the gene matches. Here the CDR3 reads CASSQRTGADSNQPQHF. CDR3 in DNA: TGTGCCAGCAGTCAACGGACAGGGGCCGATAGCAATCAGCCCCAGCATTTT.

The CDR3 spells CASSEGVLAREQYF. CDR3 in DNA: TGTGCCAGCAGTGAAGGGGTGTTAGCAAGGGAGCAGTACTTC. The chain recombines TRBV2 with TRBJ2-7; D gene unclear. The ends were cut back, 1 base at V and 7 bases at J, with 14 bases in the middle. This CDR3 is built from 14 residues. The germline CDR1 and CDR2 sequences are SNHLY and FYNNEI.

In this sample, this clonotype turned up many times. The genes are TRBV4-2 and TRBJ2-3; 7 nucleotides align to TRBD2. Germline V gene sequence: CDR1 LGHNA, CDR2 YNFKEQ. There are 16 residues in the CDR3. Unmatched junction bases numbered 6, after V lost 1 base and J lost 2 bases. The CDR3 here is CASSQGEREATDTQYF. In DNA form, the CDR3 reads TGTGCCAGCAGCCAAGGTGAGCGGGAAGCCACAGATACGCAGTATTTT.

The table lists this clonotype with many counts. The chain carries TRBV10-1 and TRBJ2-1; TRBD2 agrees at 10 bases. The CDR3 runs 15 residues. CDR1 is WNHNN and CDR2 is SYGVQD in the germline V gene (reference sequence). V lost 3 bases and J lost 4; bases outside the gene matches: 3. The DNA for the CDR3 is TGCGCCAGCAGTGATAAGCGGGAGGGGTACAATGAGCAGTTCTTC. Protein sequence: CASSDKREGYNEQFF.

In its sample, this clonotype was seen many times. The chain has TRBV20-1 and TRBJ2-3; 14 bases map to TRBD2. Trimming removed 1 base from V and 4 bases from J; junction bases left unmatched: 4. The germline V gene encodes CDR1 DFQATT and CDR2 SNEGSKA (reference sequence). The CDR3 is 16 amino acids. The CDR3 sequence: CSARGPTSGRADTQYF. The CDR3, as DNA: TGCAGTGCTAGAGGCCCGACTAGCGGGAGGGCAGATACGCAGTATTTT.